Below are 25 T cell receptor beta chains sequenced from a single sample in a study of CD8+ T cells in alopecia areata. RNA extraction was followed by reverse transcription into cDNA, which acted as the sequencing template. Profiling relied on immunoSEQ multiplex PCR, and the TCRdb table lists in-frame clones only, not all of them. The profile shows roughly 150,000 clones, around three fifths of them singletons. The source was CD4+ T cells sorted from blood, collected at week 0. The origin of the receptors is a human donor with alopecia areata.

The gene calls are TRBV2 and TRBJ2-5, with 8 bases that match TRBD1. V shed 5 bases, J shed 4 bases, and the junction held 3 bases outside the gene matches. The CDR3 is 13 amino acids. Germline-derived CDR1 and CDR2 are SNHLY and FYNNEI. The CDR3 DNA reads as TGTGCCAGCAGTCCAGGGGGCGCAGAGACCCAGTACTTC. It specifies CASSPGGAETQYF.

The chain carries TRBV7-2 and TRBJ1-2; D is uncertain. The CDR3 has 15 residues. The germline V and J ends were trimmed by 7 bases and 8 bases, with 23 bases remaining between them. Germline lookup yields CDR1 SGHTA and CDR2 FQGNSA. The chain's CDR3 is CASTRVAPLSSGYTF. As DNA, the CDR3 is TGTGCCAGCACCCGAGTTGCCCCGCTAAGTTCCGGCTACACCTTC. Filled out from reference TRBV7-2 and TRBJ1-2, the complete variable domain reads GAGVSQSPSNKVTEKGKDVELRCDPISGHTALYWYRQSLGQGLEFLIYFQGNSAPDKSGLPSDRFSAERTGGSVSTLTIQRTQQEDSAVYLCASTRVAPLSSGYTFGSGTRLTVV.

The chain couples TRBV5-1 to TRBJ2-5, with D possibly being TRBD1 (6 bases). The V end was cut by 3 bases, the J end by 5 bases, with 14 bases between. The germline V gene has CDR1 SGHRS and CDR2 YFSETQ. The CDR3 is 14 amino acids. In DNA form, the CDR3 reads TGCGCCAGCAGCTCCACCGGACAGCAGGAGACCCAGTACTTC. It specifies CASSSTGQQETQYF.

The J gene is TRBJ1-2, the V gene TRBV6-6; possibly TRBD1 for D (5 bases). The CDR3 contains 13 residues. Germline lookup yields CDR1 MNHNY and CDR2 SVGAGI (reference sequence). The germline V and J ends were trimmed by 0 bases and 8 bases, with 10 bases remaining between them. This CDR3 reads CASSYSAREGYTF. In DNA, the CDR3 is TGTGCCAGCAGTTACTCGGCCAGGGAGGGCTACACCTTC.

This clone was counted between two and nine times. This chain joins TRBV29-1 and TRBJ2-1; weak D call: TRBD1 (6 bases). Per the germline V gene, CDR1 is SQVTM and CDR2 is ANQGSEA. This CDR3 region has 11 residues. V lost 7 bases and J 7 bases, leaving 11 bases between the germline ends. In DNA form, the CDR3 reads TGCAGCGGGGGGCCCTGGAATGAGCAGTTCTTC. This sequence encodes CSGGPWNEQFF.

DNA of the CDR3: TGTGCCTGGAGTCAGAACACCGGGGAGCTGTTTTTT. Residues: CAWSQNTGELFF. J is TRBJ2-2 and V is TRBV30, with D uncertain. The CDR3 contains 12 residues. Deletions cut 2 bases from V and 1 base from J, with 2 bases between. Germline assignment: CDR1 GTSNPN and CDR2 SVGIG (reference sequence).

The rearrangement joins TRBV29-1 to TRBJ1-4, with D uncertain. V lost 7 bases and J lost 2, with 11 bases in between. The CDR3 spans 13 residues. Germline V gene data show CDR1 as SQVTM and CDR2 as ANQGSEA. CDR3 protein: CSASVGTNEKLFF. CDR3 nucleotide sequence: TGCAGCGCGTCGGTGGGTACTAATGAAAAACTGTTTTTT. The complete variable domain, with remaining parts taken from reference TRBV29-1 and TRBJ1-4, reads SAVISQKPSRDICQRGTSLTIQCQVDSQVTMMFWYRQQPGQSLTLIATANQGSEATYESGFVIDKFPISRPNLTFSTLTVSNMSPEDSSIYLCSASVGTNEKLFFGSGTQLSVL.

By share of the sample, this clone is medium-sized. This chain uses TRBV29-1 with TRBJ1-3, with unresolved D. The CDR3 has 12 residues. Germline V CDR1 and CDR2: SQVTM, ANQGSEA. V was shortened by 6 bases and J by 3 bases, with 9 bases between the two germline ends. CDR3: CSVRAVGNTIYF. The CDR3 DNA sequence: TGCAGCGTCCGCGCGGTTGGAAACACCATATATTTT.

Only a few counts were recorded for this clone. This chain connects TRBV30 to TRBJ2-1; D unresolved. The germline V and J ends were trimmed by 0 bases and 4 bases, with 1 base remaining between them. Germline loops: CDR1 GTSNPN, CDR2 SVGIG (reference sequence). This CDR3 has 11 residues. Here the CDR3 reads CAWSVYNEQFF. The CDR3 nucleotides read TGTGCCTGGAGTGTTTACAATGAGCAGTTCTTC.

The chain combines TRBV30 with TRBJ1-2, with D possibly TRBD1 on 6 matching bases. Germline lookup yields CDR1 GTSNPN and CDR2 SVGIG (reference sequence). The CDR3 consists of 15 residues. V was pared by 2 bases and J by 7 bases, with 20 bases between. The CDR3 here is CAWSMDSPRGGGYTF. The CDR3 nucleotides read TGTGCCTGGAGTATGGACAGCCCTCGGGGAGGTGGCTACACCTTC.

This chain links TRBV4-3 with TRBJ2-3; no firm D call. The CDR3 is 12 amino acids. Trimming removed 6 bases at V and 4 bases at J, with 8 bases between. Germline V lookup: CDR1 LGHNA, CDR2 YSLEER. The CDR3 here is CASRGLADTQYF. For the CDR3, the DNA is TGCGCCAGCAGAGGTTTAGCAGATACGCAGTATTTT.

This clone came up a few times. V and J are TRBV29-1 and TRBJ2-5; D gene uncertain. The V end lost 7 bases, the J end lost 7 bases, and 4 bases lay between the germline ends. The CDR3 runs to 8 residues. CDR1 and CDR2 from the germline V gene are SQVTM and ANQGSEA. CDR3 loop: CSDGTQYF. The CDR3, as DNA: TGCAGCGACGGGACCCAGTACTTC. Variable domain in full (rest from reference TRBV29-1 and TRBJ2-5): SAVISQKPSRDICQRGTSLTIQCQVDSQVTMMFWYRQQPGQSLTLIATANQGSEATYESGFVIDKFPISRPNLTFSTLTVSNMSPEDSSIYLCSDGTQYFGPGTRLLVL.

V and J are TRBV6-6 and TRBJ2-7, with D perhaps TRBD1 (6 bases). Between the trimmed V and J ends, which lost 6 bases and 3 bases, there was a span of 15 bases. The length of the CDR3 is 14 residues. Germline V CDR1 and CDR2: MNHNY, SVGAGI (reference sequence). CDR3 region: CASSDSSGVYEQYF. The CDR3 bases are TGTGCCAGCAGCGACTCCTCAGGGGTCTACGAGCAGTACTTC.

V and J are TRBV5-6 and TRBJ2-5; D gene uncertain. Per the germline V gene, CDR1 is SGHDT and CDR2 is YYEEEE. The ends were cut back, 2 bases at V and 5 bases at J, with 10 bases in the middle. The CDR3 totals 13 residues. CDR3: CASSLGNVETQYF. CDR3 nucleotide sequence: TGTGCCAGCAGCTTAGGGAACGTGGAGACCCAGTACTTC. Filled out from reference TRBV5-6 and TRBJ2-5, the complete variable domain reads DAGVTQSPTHLIKTRGQQVTLRCSPKSGHDTVSWYQQALGQGPQFIFQYYEEEERQRGNFPDRFSGHQFPNYSSELNVNALLLGDSALYLCASSLGNVETQYFGPGTRLLVL.

There are a few counts of this clone. The chain couples TRBV19 to TRBJ1-2; TRBD1 agrees at 7 bases. CDR1 is LNHDA and CDR2 is SQIVND in the germline V gene (reference sequence). This CDR3 is built from 11 residues. The V segment lost 8 bases and the J segment 8 bases; nucleotides outside the gene matches: 5. The CDR3 region is CASRQGDGYTF. In DNA form, the CDR3 reads TGTGCCAGTCGACAGGGTGACGGCTACACCTTC.

Concerning this clone itself: One end of the junction varies from germline; a read error may be responsible. The chain joins TRBV9 to TRBJ2-3; 10 bases are a match to TRBD2. This CDR3 comprises 12 residues. The germline V gene encodes CDR1 SGDLS and CDR2 YYNGEE. The CDR3 nucleotides read TGTGCCAGCAGCGTAGGAGCGGGGGGGCCTTCCTTT. This gives the protein CASSVGAGGPSF.

This chain links TRBV2 with TRBJ2-5; 7 bases agree with TRBD2. Germline values: CDR1 SNHLY, CDR2 FYNNEI. The junction had 5 bases not matched to a gene; V was cut back by 7 bases and J by 9 bases. There are 11 residues in the CDR3. The CDR3 loop reads CASTREVAQYF. The CDR3 DNA is TGTGCCAGCACCCGGGAGGTGGCCCAGTACTTC.

The chain joins TRBV5-1 to TRBJ1-1, with D possibly matching TRBD1 (5 bases). Trimming shortened V by 5 bases and J by 10 bases, and 15 bases separated the two germline ends. This CDR3 has 12 amino acids. Germline lookup yields CDR1 SGHRS and CDR2 YFSETQ. CDR3 sequence: CASRYPGQGAFF. Written as DNA, the CDR3 is TGCGCCAGCAGATATCCGGGCCAGGGAGCTTTCTTT.

The chain recombines TRBV2 with TRBJ2-3; D remains ambiguous. This CDR3 is 13 amino acids long. Trimming left V 7 bases short and J 0 bases short, with 8 bases between. Per germline, CDR1 SNHLY and CDR2 FYNNEI. The CDR3 coding sequence is TGTGCCAGCAACACGGACAGCACAGATACGCAGTATTTT. This encodes CASNTDSTDTQYF. The full variable domain, with the rest looked up from reference TRBV2 and TRBJ2-3, is EPEVTQTPSHQVTQMGQEVILRCVPISNHLYFYWYRQILGQKVEFLVSFYNNEISEKSEIFDDQFSVERPDGSNFTLKIRSTKLEDSAMYFCASNTDSTDTQYFGPGTRLTVL.

The rearrangement links TRBV6-6 to TRBJ1-4; D is unresolved. The germline V and J ends were trimmed by 6 bases and 10 bases, with 9 bases remaining between them. The CDR3 runs to 11 residues. The germline gives CDR1 MNHNY, CDR2 SVGAGI (reference sequence). The CDR3 loop reads CASSPHSKLFF. CDR3 sequence (DNA): TGTGCCAGCAGCCCCCACTCAAAACTGTTTTTT.

The gene calls are TRBV15 and TRBJ2-5; D is possibly TRBD1 (6 bases). Germline lookup yields CDR1 LNHNV and CDR2 YYDKDF (reference sequence). Trimming cost V 1 base and J 4 bases, with 19 bases left between them. The CDR3 has 17 amino acids. The DNA for the CDR3 is TGTGCCACCAGCAGAGGTACTCCCAGGGGTAGAGGAGAGACCCAGTACTTC. Its translation is CATSRGTPRGRGETQYF.

The sample holds a few counts of this clone. The rearrangement uses TRBV6-5 and TRBJ1-3, with D hard to call. The CDR3 is 12 amino acids. The V gene lost 6 bases and the J gene lost 3 bases, with 6 bases spanning the gap. The germline V gene has CDR1 MNHEY and CDR2 SVGAGI. The CDR3 coding sequence is TGTGCCAGCAGGTCGGGTGGAAACACCATATATTTT. Protein sequence: CASRSGGNTIYF.

The J gene is TRBJ1-2, the V gene TRBV7-2; D is unresolved. Trimming removed 5 bases at V and 4 bases at J, with 17 bases between. This CDR3 has 15 amino acids. The germline V gene encodes CDR1 SGHTA and CDR2 FQGNSA. For the CDR3, the DNA is TGTGCCAGCAGCCTTTATCCTCCTGAGGCCTATGGCTACACCTTC. Residues: CASSLYPPEAYGYTF. The whole variable domain, filled in from reference TRBV7-2 and TRBJ1-2, reads GAGVSQSPSNKVTEKGKDVELRCDPISGHTALYWYRQSLGQGLEFLIYFQGNSAPDKSGLPSDRFSAERTGGSVSTLTIQRTQQEDSAVYLCASSLYPPEAYGYTFGSGTRLTVV.

The chain has TRBV10-3 and TRBJ1-5; D may be TRBD1 (6 bases). This CDR3 has 16 residues. The germline V gene has CDR1 ENHRY and CDR2 SYGVKD. Between the trimmed V and J ends, which lost 3 bases and 9 bases, there was a span of 21 bases. CDR3 in DNA: TGTGCCATCAGTGACTCCCTCCAGGGACAACGTCGGCCCCAGCATTTT. This codes for CAISDSLQGQRRPQHF.

The rearrangement joins TRBV5-4 to TRBJ2-5; tentatively, D is TRBD2 (5 bases). Trimming shortened V by 4 bases and J by 4 bases, and 17 bases separated the two germline ends. The CDR3 has 15 amino acids. In germline, CDR1 is SGHNT, CDR2 YYREEE (reference sequence). The CDR3 nucleotides read TGTGCCAGCAGCCTGCAGGTAGCGCCCGGAGAGACCCAGTACTTC. Its translation: CASSLQVAPGETQYF. The complete variable domain, with remaining parts taken from reference TRBV5-4 and TRBJ2-5, reads ETGVTQSPTHLIKTRGQQVTLRCSSQSGHNTVSWYQQALGQGPQFIFQYYREEENGRGNFPPRFSGLQFPNYSSELNVNALELDDSALYLCASSLQVAPGETQYFGPGTRLLVL.